This TCR beta chain was sequenced during a study of regulatory T cells in long-lasting Graves disease. A few counts support this clonotype. TCR beta libraries were built with iRepertoire HTBI primers and Arm-PCR of CDR3 regions. MiXCR, applied by TCRdb to the multiplex PCR reads, yields one record per CDR3 protein. The sample includes about 470,000 distinct CDR3 sequences, more than 13% of them seen just once. As for time point: newly diagnosed GD, antithyroid drugs for less than 3 months. Following extraction of RNA from PBMCs, that RNA was used to make the TCR library. The ends lost 8 bases at V and 3 bases at J; junction bases unmatched: 7. Germline V gene lookup returns CDR1 MDHEN and CDR2 SYDVKM. The CDR3 is made up of 13 amino acids. These same records also appear under a second study, on T cells in Graves' hyperthyroidism and ophthalmopathy.

The sequences come from peripheral blood mononuclear cells (PBMCs), collected at new diagnosis, from a patient treated with antithyroid drugs. This TCR derives from a woman aged 25 to 39 with Graves disease. This rearrangement joins TRBV28 to TRBJ2-7; 7 bases fit TRBD1. The CDR3 region is CASRDSFSYEQYF. For the CDR3, the DNA is TGTGCCAGCCGGGACAGCTTCAGCTACGAGCAGTACTTC.